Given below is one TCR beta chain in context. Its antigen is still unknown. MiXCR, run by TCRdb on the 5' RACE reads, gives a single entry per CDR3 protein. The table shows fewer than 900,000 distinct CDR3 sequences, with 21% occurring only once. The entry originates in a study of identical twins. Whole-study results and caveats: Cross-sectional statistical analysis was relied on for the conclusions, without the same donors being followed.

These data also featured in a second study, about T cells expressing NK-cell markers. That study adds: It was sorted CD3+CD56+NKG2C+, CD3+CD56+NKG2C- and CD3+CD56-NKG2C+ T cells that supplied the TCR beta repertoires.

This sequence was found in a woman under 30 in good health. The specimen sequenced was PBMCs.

CDR3 sequence: CASRMSRDFPDTQYF. CDR3 sequence (DNA): TGTGCCAGCAGGATGAGTAGGGATTTTCCAGATACGCAGTATTTT. The V and J genes are TRBV7-2 and TRBJ2-3; no reliable D call. Germline V gene sequence: CDR1 SGHTA, CDR2 FQGNSA. Trimming removed 6 bases from V and 4 bases from J, with 17 bases in between. This CDR3 is built from 15 residues.